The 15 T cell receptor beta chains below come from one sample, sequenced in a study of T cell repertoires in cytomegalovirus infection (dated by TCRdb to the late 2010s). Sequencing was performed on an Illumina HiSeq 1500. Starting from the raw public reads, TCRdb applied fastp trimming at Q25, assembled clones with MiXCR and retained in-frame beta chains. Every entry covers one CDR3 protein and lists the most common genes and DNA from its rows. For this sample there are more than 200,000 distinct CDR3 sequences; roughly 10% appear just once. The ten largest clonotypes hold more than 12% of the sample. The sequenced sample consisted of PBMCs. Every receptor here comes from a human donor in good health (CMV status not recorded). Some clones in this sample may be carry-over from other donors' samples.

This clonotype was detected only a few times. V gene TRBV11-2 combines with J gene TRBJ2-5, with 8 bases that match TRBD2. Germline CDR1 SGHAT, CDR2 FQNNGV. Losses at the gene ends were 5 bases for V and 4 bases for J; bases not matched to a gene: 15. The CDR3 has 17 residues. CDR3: CASSRRSGSGIRETQYF. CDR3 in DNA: TGTGCCAGCAGCCGAAGGAGCGGGAGTGGGATTAGAGAGACCCAGTACTTC. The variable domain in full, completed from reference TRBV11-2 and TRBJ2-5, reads EAGVAQSPRYKIIEKRQSVAFWCNPISGHATLYWYQQILGQGPKLLIQFQNNGVVDDSQLPKDRFSAERLKGVDSTLKIQPAKLEDSAVYLCASSRRSGSGIRETQYFGPGTRLLVL.

CDR3 bases: TGTGCCAGCAGTCTCAAGAGTCCAGGGGGGCAATACTTC. Protein: CASSLKSPGGQYF. This rearrangement joins TRBV12-3 or TRBV12-4 to TRBJ2-5, with D perhaps matching TRBD1 (7 bases). The CDR3 sequence is 13 residues long. V was clipped by 5 bases and J by 14 bases, with 21 bases between them.

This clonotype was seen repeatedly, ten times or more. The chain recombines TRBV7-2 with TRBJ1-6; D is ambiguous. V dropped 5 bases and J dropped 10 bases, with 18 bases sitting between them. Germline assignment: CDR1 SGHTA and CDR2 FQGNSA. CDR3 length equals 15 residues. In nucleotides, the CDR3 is TGTGCCAGCAGCCCCGACGGGCGGATTAACTCACCCCTCCACTTT. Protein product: CASSPDGRINSPLHF.

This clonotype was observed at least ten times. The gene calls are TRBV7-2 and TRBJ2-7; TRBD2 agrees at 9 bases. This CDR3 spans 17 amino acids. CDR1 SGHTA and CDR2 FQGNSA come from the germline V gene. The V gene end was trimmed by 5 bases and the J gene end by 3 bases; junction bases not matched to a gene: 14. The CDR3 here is CASSPALASGARYEQYF. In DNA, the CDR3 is TGTGCCAGCAGCCCCGCCCTGGCTAGCGGGGCTCGCTACGAGCAGTACTTC.

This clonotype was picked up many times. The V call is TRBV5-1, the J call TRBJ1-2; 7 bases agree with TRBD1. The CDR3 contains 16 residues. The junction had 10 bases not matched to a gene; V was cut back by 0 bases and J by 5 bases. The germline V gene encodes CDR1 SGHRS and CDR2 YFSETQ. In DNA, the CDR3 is TGCGCCAGCAGCTTGGTTGTGACAGGGCAAACTTATGGCTACACCTTC. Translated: CASSLVVTGQTYGYTF.

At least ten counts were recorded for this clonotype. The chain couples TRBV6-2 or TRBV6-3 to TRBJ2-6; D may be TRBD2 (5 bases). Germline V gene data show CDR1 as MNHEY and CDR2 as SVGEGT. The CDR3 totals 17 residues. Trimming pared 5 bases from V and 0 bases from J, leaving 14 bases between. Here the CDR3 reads CASSQGGRYSGANVLTF. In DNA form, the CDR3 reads TGTGCCAGCAGTCAAGGAGGACGCTACTCTGGGGCCAACGTCCTGACTTTC.

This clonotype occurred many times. Written as DNA, the CDR3 is TGTGCCAGTTCTCCCGGACTAGAAACGGATACGCAGTATTTT. It encodes CASSPGLETDTQYF. The chain recombines TRBV19 with TRBJ2-3; 7 positions agree with TRBD2. Per the germline V gene, CDR1 is LNHDA and CDR2 is SQIVND (reference sequence). The J segment lost 6 bases and the V segment lost 8 bases, leaving 11 bases of the junction unmatched. This CDR3 has 14 amino acids.

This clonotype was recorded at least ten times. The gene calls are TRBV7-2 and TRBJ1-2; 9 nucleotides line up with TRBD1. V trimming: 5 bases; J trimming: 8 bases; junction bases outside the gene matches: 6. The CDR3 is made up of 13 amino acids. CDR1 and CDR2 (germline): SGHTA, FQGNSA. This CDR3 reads CASSGTGIGGYTF. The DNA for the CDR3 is TGTGCCAGCAGCGGGACAGGGATTGGGGGCTACACCTTC. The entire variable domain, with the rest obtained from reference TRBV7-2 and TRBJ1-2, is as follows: GAGVSQSPSNKVTEKGKDVELRCDPISGHTALYWYRQSLGQGLEFLIYFQGNSAPDKSGLPSDRFSAERTGGSVSTLTIQRTQQEDSAVYLCASSGTGIGGYTFGSGTRLTVV.

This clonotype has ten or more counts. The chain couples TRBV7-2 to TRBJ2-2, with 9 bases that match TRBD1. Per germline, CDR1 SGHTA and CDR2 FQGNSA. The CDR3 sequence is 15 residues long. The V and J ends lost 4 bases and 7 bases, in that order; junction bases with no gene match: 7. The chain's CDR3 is CASSWKTGGNGELFF. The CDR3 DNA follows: TGTGCCAGCAGCTGGAAGACAGGGGGAAACGGGGAGCTGTTTTTT.

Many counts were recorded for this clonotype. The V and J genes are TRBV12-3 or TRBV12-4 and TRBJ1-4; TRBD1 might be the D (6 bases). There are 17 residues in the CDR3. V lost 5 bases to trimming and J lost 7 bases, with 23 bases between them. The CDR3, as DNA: TGTGCCAGCAGTCCCCACCTACAGGGCCCTAATTTTGAAAAACTGTTTTTT. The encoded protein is CASSPHLQGPNFEKLFF.

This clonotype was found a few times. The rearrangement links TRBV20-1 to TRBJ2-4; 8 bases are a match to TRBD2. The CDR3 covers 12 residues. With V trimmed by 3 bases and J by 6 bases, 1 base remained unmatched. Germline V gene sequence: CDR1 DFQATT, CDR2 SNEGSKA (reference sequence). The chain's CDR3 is CSASTSGNIQYF. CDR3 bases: TGCAGTGCTAGCACTAGCGGAAACATTCAGTACTTC.

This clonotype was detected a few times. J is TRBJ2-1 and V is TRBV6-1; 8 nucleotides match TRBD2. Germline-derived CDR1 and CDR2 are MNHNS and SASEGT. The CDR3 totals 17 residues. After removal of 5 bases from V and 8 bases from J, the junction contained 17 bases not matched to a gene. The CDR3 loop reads CASSTPLRGAIRDEQFF. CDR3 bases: TGTGCCAGCAGTACCCCCTTGCGGGGGGCAATAAGGGATGAGCAGTTCTTC.

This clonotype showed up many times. DNA for the CDR3: TGCAGTGCTACCCTGGGGGGGGATCGGGGCACTGAAGCTTTCTTT. Its translation is CSATLGGDRGTEAFF. This chain connects TRBV20-1 to TRBJ1-1; tentatively, D is TRBD1 (5 bases). Germline V gives CDR1 DFQATT, CDR2 SNEGSKA (reference sequence). V shed 4 bases and J shed 4 bases, with 19 bases lying between them. This CDR3 contains 15 residues.

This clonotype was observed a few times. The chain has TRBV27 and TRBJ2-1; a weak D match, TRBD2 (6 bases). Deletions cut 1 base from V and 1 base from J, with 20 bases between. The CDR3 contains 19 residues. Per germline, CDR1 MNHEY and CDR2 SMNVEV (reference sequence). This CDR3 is CASSLLKMGFGGSYNEQFF. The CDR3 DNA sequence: TGTGCCAGCAGTTTATTAAAGATGGGCTTCGGGGGATCCTACAATGAGCAGTTCTTC.

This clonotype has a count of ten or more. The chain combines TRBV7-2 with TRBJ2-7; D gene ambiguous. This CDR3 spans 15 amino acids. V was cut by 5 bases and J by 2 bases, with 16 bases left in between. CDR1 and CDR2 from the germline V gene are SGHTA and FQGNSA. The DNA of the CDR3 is TGTGCCAGCAGCCCCCCCGGCCCCTCCCCCTACGAGCAGTACTTC. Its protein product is CASSPPGPSPYEQYF.